This is a list of T cell receptor beta chains from one sample in a study of regulatory T cells in long-lasting Graves disease. TCRdb re-analysed the multiplex PCR reads in MiXCR, keeping a single row per CDR3 protein. The sample comprises 580,000 or so distinct CDR3 sequences, about 16% of which are singletons, and around 11% rests with the top ten. Another study also made use of these data, one on T cells in Graves' hyperthyroidism and ophthalmopathy.

The starting material was peripheral blood mononuclear cells (PBMCs), obtained at new diagnosis, from a patient treated with antithyroid drugs. The receptors come from a young man with Graves disease. Each CDR3 is given with its conserved first and last residue. Each record gives: V gene, CDR3 length, J gene, CDR3 protein.

TRBV9,15,TRBJ1-2,CASSVASREVGGYTF
TRBV20-1,15,TRBJ1-3,CSASSGTSSGNTIYF
TRBV20-1,13,TRBJ2-7,CSARTSESYEQYF
TRBV11-2,17,TRBJ2-7,CASSSTQGGPLSYEQYF
TRBV6-5,12,TRBJ1-1,CASSYQGPQAFF
TRBV20-1,13,TRBJ1-4,CSANEGAREKLFF
TRBV24-1,15,TRBJ1-5,CATSELRARGQPQHF
TRBV20-1,18,TRBJ2-7,CSAQQASAGVPLSYEQYF
TRBV7-2,15,TRBJ2-1,CASSYGQRAYNEQFF
TRBV11-1,14,TRBJ1-1,CASSSGLMNTEAFF
TRBV7-3,16,TRBJ2-5,CASSLTPLAGDGTQYF
TRBV3-1,12,TRBJ1-2,CASSQGEYGYTF
TRBV6-2/TRBV6-3,15,TRBJ2-1,CASSPRTTPYNEQFF
TRBV25-1,13,TRBJ2-1,CASRGGDLNEQFF
TRBV20-1,15,TRBJ1-1,CSARDRGGGNTEAFF
TRBV4-2,16,TRBJ2-2,CASSQAPAGNTGELFF
TRBV20-1,15,TRBJ2-7,CSAPLRLAGANEQYF
TRBV19,15,TRBJ1-1,CASSPSGSGDTEAFF
TRBV19,14,TRBJ1-4,CASSLDRGYEKLFF